These T cell receptor beta chains were read from a single sample in a study of blood T cell repertoires in COVID-19. Data came from immunoSEQ multiplex PCR; TCRdb stores just in-frame clones and leaves some out. The sample lists fewer than 90,000 clones, around 86% seen once, with 4.5% to 6% in the top ten. The material sequenced was peripheral blood. Every receptor here comes from a man over 45 with active or convalescent COVID-19. CDR3s include the opening cysteine and the closing phenylalanine or tryptophan. The D gene is left open where the match is weak. Clone size is shown for a subset of rows, as once, few, many or a class of expanded clone.

clone_size	v_call	d_call	j_call	cdr3_aa	cdr3_nt
-	TRBV27	-	TRBJ2-2	CASTDPNTGELFF	TGTGCCAGCACAGATCCTAACACCGGGGAGCTGTTTTTT
-	TRBV19	-	TRBJ2-3	CASSIVDTSTDTQYF	TGTGCCAGTAGTATAGTAGACACGTCCACAGATACGCAGTATTTT
-	TRBV6-4	-	TRBJ1-5	CAIYGGLNQPQHF	TGTGCCATATACGGGGGGCTAAATCAGCCCCAGCATTTT
-	TRBV14	-	TRBJ1-6	CASSQGQGNSPLHF	TGTGCCAGCAGCCAAGGGCAGGGGAATTCACCCCTCCACTTT
-	TRBV27	-	TRBJ2-2	CASSARGTNTGELFF	TGTGCCAGCAGTGCCAGGGGTACGAACACCGGGGAGCTGTTTTTT
-	TRBV6-5	TRBD1	TRBJ1-4	CASSEGDRALGKLFF	TGTGCCAGCAGCGAGGGTGACAGGGCCTTGGGGAAACTGTTTTTT
-	TRBV5-1	TRBD1	TRBJ2-1	CASSPGDRGPYNEQFF	TGCGCCAGCAGCCCCGGGGACAGGGGGCCCTACAATGAGCAGTTCTTC
-	TRBV30	-	TRBJ2-5	CAWTVQETQYF	TGTGCCTGGACAGTACAAGAGACCCAGTACTTC
few	TRBV5-1	TRBD1	TRBJ1-5	CASSEGQGFGQPQHF	TGCGCCAGCAGCGAAGGACAGGGGTTCGGTCAGCCCCAGCATTTT
once	TRBV28	TRBD1	TRBJ1-5	CASSSPGQVYQPQHF	TGTGCCAGCAGTTCCCCGGGACAGGTATATCAGCCCCAGCATTTT
-	TRBV6-6	-	TRBJ1-4	CASSRDLGEKLFF	TGTGCCAGCAGCCGGGACTTGGGTGAAAAACTGTTTTTT
-	TRBV25-1	TRBD2	TRBJ2-2	CASSEGGLAGRYGELFF	TGTGCCAGCAGTGAGGGGGGACTAGCGGGGAGGTACGGGGAGCTGTTTTTT